This T cell receptor (beta chain) stems from a study of blood T cell repertoires in COVID-19. About the study: From T cells, B-cell-depleted T cells, or PBMCs came the material, which was cDNA or gDNA.

Authors' data handling: Estimates of nucleated cell counts were drawn from the amplification of reference gene primers. TCRdb keeps only in-frame clones here, not all; method: immunoSEQ multiplex PCR. V, J and clone size are taken as reported in that table, and D and trimming were inferred from the DNA itself. In the table there are around 160,000 clones, more than 70% of which are singletons. Germline V gives CDR1 KGHSH, CDR2 LQKENI. CDR3 length: 16 amino acids. The V gene lost 3 bases and the J gene lost 0 bases, with 13 bases spanning the gap. This clonotype was obtained from a human donor in a cohort sampled during active COVID-19. The chain has TRBV18 and TRBJ2-3; D is perhaps TRBD2 (6 bases). The material sequenced was peripheral blood. CDR3 DNA sequence: TGTGCCAGCTCACCCCCGGCGGGGTCTAGCACAGATACGCAGTATTTT. Translated, it gives CASSPPAGSSTDTQYF.